Given below is one T cell receptor (beta chain) in context. There is no known antigen for this receptor. Base qualities were left out, and no much larger clone turns up one base away. These data come from a study of technical replicates of blood from a few donors (dated by TCRdb to the late 2010s). The library was generated by the immunoSEQ multiplex PCR assay. TCRdb holds this immuneACCESS table with in-frame rearrangements only. Some clones are missing; in checked studies, unresolved V genes explain under half, and the rest has no known cause. The sample table shows approximately 95,000 clones, and roughly 95% are seen once. The leading ten clones occupy 0.3% to 0.35% of the sample. The CDR3 covers 15 residues, taking in both the cysteine and the phenylalanine. This entry keeps only the CDR3 DNA: 45 bases, framed from base 1. V lost 4 bases and J lost 0 bases; the stretch between them is 12 bases long. Sequences SGHAT (CDR1) and FQDESV (CDR2) are obtained from the germline V gene (reference sequence).

Sequencing was performed on T cells isolated from PBMCs. The chain couples TRBV11-1 to TRBJ1-1; no D segment can be confidently identified. The sequence came from a human donor in good health. The DNA sequence reads TGTGCCAGCAGCTCCTCTTACGGGTTGAACACTGAAGCTTTCTTT. It is translated as CASSSSYGLNTEAFF.